A selection of T cell receptor beta chains follows, all from one sample in a study of T cells in Graves' hyperthyroidism and ophthalmopathy. TCRdb redid the calling of the multiplex PCR reads with MiXCR, one entry per CDR3 protein. In the table there are about 180,000 distinct CDR3 sequences, 9.4% of which are singletons. Sequenced sample: blood. Receptors originate from a woman in her late teens or twenties with Graves' hyperthyroidism that later progressed to Graves' ophthalmopathy. The CDR3 runs from the conserved cysteine through the conserved F or W. The order of the fields is clone size, V gene, D gene, J gene, CDR3 DNA, CDR3 protein. A D gene is named only where the DNA matches it firmly. Size is stated for part of the rows, as once, few or many counts, or as a class when the clone is expanded.

abundance: many
v_gene: TRBV24-1
d_gene: NA
j_gene: TRBJ1-1
CDR3nt: TGTGCCACCAGTGAGCATGGGGGACCAGCTTTCTTT
CDR3aa: CATSEHGGPAFF

abundance: many
v_gene: TRBV12-3/TRBV12-4
d_gene: TRBD2
j_gene: TRBJ2-3
CDR3nt: TGTGCCAGCAGTGAGGGACTAGCGGGCTTAAGCACAGATACGCAGTATTTT
CDR3aa: CASSEGLAGLSTDTQYF

abundance: NA
v_gene: TRBV5-6
d_gene: NA
j_gene: TRBJ2-1
CDR3nt: TGTGCCAGCAGCTTGGCGCACGACGGTCCCAACAATGAGCAGTTCTTC
CDR3aa: CASSLAHDGPNNEQFF

abundance: NA
v_gene: TRBV30
d_gene: NA
j_gene: TRBJ2-3
CDR3nt: TGTGCCTGGACTAATGACCGGAAGGATACGCAGTATTTT
CDR3aa: CAWTNDRKDTQYF

abundance: many
v_gene: TRBV4-1
d_gene: TRBD1
j_gene: TRBJ2-1
CDR3nt: TGCGCCAGCAGCCGACTGGGGACAGAAGAGCAGTTCTTC
CDR3aa: CASSRLGTEEQFF

abundance: many
v_gene: TRBV3-1
d_gene: NA
j_gene: TRBJ1-1
CDR3nt: TGTGCCAGCAGCCGGTCAAGGGGGGCAGCTTTCTTT
CDR3aa: CASSRSRGAAFF

abundance: many
v_gene: TRBV6-1
d_gene: NA
j_gene: TRBJ2-7
CDR3nt: TGTGCCAGCACTTCGGGCTCCTACGAGCAGTACTTC
CDR3aa: CASTSGSYEQYF

abundance: many
v_gene: TRBV11-2
d_gene: TRBD2
j_gene: TRBJ2-1
CDR3nt: TGTGCCAGCAGCCCGCCACGTTTTTTTGCTAGCGGGTCTGGAGAGCAGTTCTTC
CDR3aa: CASSPPRFFASGSGEQFF

abundance: many
v_gene: TRBV12-3/TRBV12-4
d_gene: NA
j_gene: TRBJ1-5
CDR3nt: TGTGCCAGCAGTTTAGGGGGAGGTCAGCCCCAGCATTTT
CDR3aa: CASSLGGGQPQHF

abundance: many
v_gene: TRBV5-1
d_gene: NA
j_gene: TRBJ1-1
CDR3nt: TGCGCCAGCAGCTTTGATATGAACACTGAAGCTTTCTTT
CDR3aa: CASSFDMNTEAFF

abundance: many
v_gene: TRBV18
d_gene: TRBD1
j_gene: TRBJ2-7
CDR3nt: TGTGCCAGCTCACCCGGGACAGGGAACTCCTACGAGCAGTACTTC
CDR3aa: CASSPGTGNSYEQYF

abundance: many
v_gene: TRBV30
d_gene: NA
j_gene: TRBJ2-2
CDR3nt: TGTGCCTGGAGTCTACAGGGATTGGGCACCGGGGAGCTGTTTTTT
CDR3aa: CAWSLQGLGTGELFF

abundance: NA
v_gene: TRBV19
d_gene: NA
j_gene: TRBJ1-5
CDR3nt: TGTGCCAGCACCGACAGGTACAATCAGCCCCAGCATTTT
CDR3aa: CASTDRYNQPQHF

abundance: many
v_gene: TRBV5-1
d_gene: NA
j_gene: TRBJ1-1
CDR3nt: TGCGCCAGCAGCTTAATTGGGTCGAACACTGAAGCTTTCTTT
CDR3aa: CASSLIGSNTEAFF

abundance: many
v_gene: TRBV6-1
d_gene: TRBD1
j_gene: TRBJ1-1
CDR3nt: TGTGCCAGCACTTACAGGGGAATGAACACTGAAGCTTTCTTT
CDR3aa: CASTYRGMNTEAFF

abundance: few
v_gene: TRBV6-6
d_gene: NA
j_gene: TRBJ2-6
CDR3nt: TGTGCCAGCAGTTACCCCACAGGGTCTGGGGCCAACGTCCTGACTTTC
CDR3aa: CASSYPTGSGANVLTF

abundance: many
v_gene: TRBV11-3
d_gene: TRBD2
j_gene: TRBJ2-3
CDR3nt: TGTGCCAGCAGCTTAACGGCTAGCGGGAGCACAGATACGCAGTATTTT
CDR3aa: CASSLTASGSTDTQYF

abundance: many
v_gene: TRBV6-1
d_gene: TRBD1
j_gene: TRBJ2-3
CDR3nt: TGTGCCAGCAGTGTGCCCGGGACAGGGCAAGATACGCAGTATTTT
CDR3aa: CASSVPGTGQDTQYF

abundance: many
v_gene: TRBV6-2/TRBV6-3
d_gene: NA
j_gene: TRBJ2-7
CDR3nt: TGTGCCAGCAGTTACTCCCATACGTACGAGCAGTACTTC
CDR3aa: CASSYSHTYEQYF

abundance: NA
v_gene: TRBV6-1
d_gene: NA
j_gene: TRBJ1-2
CDR3nt: TGTGCCAGCAGACCCTGGGAGGAAGAGGATGGCTACACCTTC
CDR3aa: CASRPWEEEDGYTF

abundance: many
v_gene: TRBV20-1
d_gene: NA
j_gene: TRBJ1-5
CDR3nt: TGCAGTGCTAGAGGGGCAGTACAAGATAGCAATCAGCCCCAGCATTTT
CDR3aa: CSARGAVQDSNQPQHF

abundance: many
v_gene: TRBV5-1
d_gene: TRBD1
j_gene: TRBJ2-7
CDR3nt: TGCGCCAGCACACCTCGACAGGGAACCTACGAGCAGTACTTC
CDR3aa: CASTPRQGTYEQYF

abundance: few
v_gene: TRBV2
d_gene: TRBD2
j_gene: TRBJ2-7
CDR3nt: TGTGCCAGCAGCCCCGGGACTAGCCCGGGGGAGCAGTACTTC
CDR3aa: CASSPGTSPGEQYF

abundance: many
v_gene: TRBV15
d_gene: NA
j_gene: TRBJ1-1
CDR3nt: TGTGCCACCAGCAGAGATTTTGGGGGGGGGACTGAAGCTTTCTTT
CDR3aa: CATSRDFGGGTEAFF

abundance: many
v_gene: TRBV18
d_gene: NA
j_gene: TRBJ2-5
CDR3nt: TGTGCCAGCTCACCGATACCGGGGACGGAGACCCAGTACTTC
CDR3aa: CASSPIPGTETQYF

abundance: many
v_gene: TRBV15
d_gene: NA
j_gene: TRBJ2-1
CDR3nt: TGTGCCACCAGCAGAGATATGGAGGTCTCCTACAATGAGCAGTTCTTC
CDR3aa: CATSRDMEVSYNEQFF

abundance: many
v_gene: TRBV27
d_gene: NA
j_gene: TRBJ1-1
CDR3nt: TGTGCCAGCAGTTACGAACGTACTGAAGCTTTCTTT
CDR3aa: CASSYERTEAFF

abundance: NA
v_gene: TRBV5-1
d_gene: TRBD1
j_gene: TRBJ1-6
CDR3nt: TGCGCCAGCAGCGTAACAGGGGATCAGGGCTCACCCCTCCACTTT
CDR3aa: CASSVTGDQGSPLHF

abundance: NA
v_gene: TRBV4-1
d_gene: TRBD1
j_gene: TRBJ1-2
CDR3nt: TGCGCCAGCAGCCGGACAGGGGGCGATGGCTACACCTTC
CDR3aa: CASSRTGGDGYTF

abundance: few
v_gene: TRBV2
d_gene: TRBD2
j_gene: TRBJ2-3
CDR3nt: TGTGCCAGCAGTGACCCCCAAGCGGGGAGCACAGATACGCAGTATTTT
CDR3aa: CASSDPQAGSTDTQYF